In this sample, the clone carrying this T cell receptor beta chain turned up once. The antigen remains unidentified. Treatment: about 20 received Ad26.COV2.S at low or high dose, single or two shots; a few received placebo; per-sample allocation not given. Day 63 following the first vaccine or placebo injection was when the samples were taken. Sequenced by immunoSEQ multiplex PCR; TCRdb stores in-frame clones only, minus some. The sample shows about 420,000 clones, 88% of them seen only once. The sample is drawn from a study of Ad26.COV2.S vaccination and SARS-CoV-2 variants. Study conclusions and caveats: Researchers reported similar non-spike TCR breadth in vaccine and placebo recipients.

The starting material was peripheral blood, obtained in a trial of Ad26.COV2.S vaccine versus placebo. The TCR comes from a person between 18 and 65 years old who received the Ad26.COV2.S COVID-19 vaccine or a placebo.

CDR3: CASSSDSAYGYTF. The DNA for the CDR3 is TGTGCCAGCAGCTCAGACAGCGCCTATGGCTACACCTTC. The chain carries TRBV5-4 and TRBJ1-2; possibly TRBD1 for D (5 bases). The CDR3 is 13 residues long. Looked up from germline, CDR1 is SGHNT and CDR2 is YYREEE (reference sequence). V was clipped by 3 bases and J by 4 bases, with 10 bases between them.